This T cell receptor beta chain came from a study of blood T cell repertoires in COVID-19. Study overall: Acute-phase and convalescent COVID-19 samples originated in the United States, Italy and Spain. Sources were T cells, B-cell-depleted T cells, or PBMCs; the material itself was cDNA or gDNA.

Original data processing: Estimates of nucleated cell counts were drawn from the amplification of reference gene primers. Measured with immunoSEQ multiplex PCR; TCRdb has only the in-frame clones, and not every one. V, J and clone size are taken as reported in that table, and D and trimming were inferred from the DNA itself. The data contain some 68,000 clones, approximately 90% of them singletons. The sequencing sample was made of peripheral blood. The TCR was taken from a man aged 50 to 59 with acute or convalescent COVID-19.

The CDR3 DNA is TGTGCCAGCAAGACTAGCGGGGCCAGCACAGATACGCAGTATTTT. Translating gives CASKTSGASTDTQYF. V usage is TRBV28 and J usage is TRBJ2-3; 11 nucleotides agree with TRBD2. The J segment lost 0 bases and the V segment lost 7 bases, leaving 3 bases of the junction unmatched. The CDR3 length is 15 residues. CDR1 and CDR2 from the germline V gene are MDHEN and SYDVKM.